The 25 T cell receptor beta chains presented below share a single source sample, sequenced in a study of T cells in Graves' hyperthyroidism and ophthalmopathy. Template material for amplifying TCR beta CDR3 regions consisted of RNA transcripts. The TCR CDR3 first-round RT-PCR relied on the HTBI primer set. TCRdb re-analysed the multiplex PCR reads in MiXCR, keeping a single row per CDR3 protein. This table holds under 350,000 distinct CDR3 sequences, around a fifth found once. Sequenced sample: blood. All receptors come from a woman between 45 and 65 years old with Graves' hyperthyroidism.

This clonotype showed up many times. This chain links TRBV5-1 with TRBJ2-7; TRBD2 agrees at 7 bases. Losses at the gene ends were 0 bases for V and 3 bases for J; bases not matched to a gene: 3. This CDR3 is built from 14 residues. CDR1 and CDR2 (germline): SGHRS, YFSETQ. This CDR3 reads CASSLAGTNYEQYF. CDR3 DNA: TGCGCCAGCAGCTTGGCTGGGACTAACTACGAGCAGTACTTC.

A few counts support this clonotype. The rearrangement links TRBV7-9 to TRBJ2-6, with 7 bases lining up with TRBD2. The CDR3 totals 14 residues. Germline V lookup: CDR1 SEHNR, CDR2 FQNEAQ (reference sequence). Losses at the gene ends were 10 bases for V and 0 bases for J; bases not matched to a gene: 3. CDR3: CAKSGDSGANVLTF. The CDR3 region has the DNA TGTGCCAAAAGCGGGGACTCTGGGGCCAACGTCCTGACTTTC.

This clonotype was observed many times. This chain connects TRBV28 to TRBJ1-6; 7 nucleotides match TRBD1. Germline V lookup: CDR1 MDHEN, CDR2 SYDVKM. The CDR3 is made up of 17 amino acids. The trim removed 6 bases at V and 2 bases at J, leaving 10 bases unmatched. The CDR3 protein is CASSPRRGLAYNSPLHF. The CDR3 nucleotides read TGTGCCAGCAGCCCTAGGAGGGGGCTGGCCTATAATTCACCCCTCCACTTT. The whole variable domain, remainder taken from reference TRBV28 and TRBJ1-6, is DVKVTQSSRYLVKRTGEKVFLECVQDMDHENMFWYRQDPGLGLRLIYFSYDVKMKEKGDIPEGYSVSREKKERFSLILESASTNQTSMYLCASSPRRGLAYNSPLHFGNGTRLTVT.

This clonotype was counted ten times or more. This chain uses TRBV2 with TRBJ1-1; 9 bases match TRBD1. Germline lookup yields CDR1 SNHLY and CDR2 FYNNEI. The CDR3 sequence is 14 residues long. Germline trimming cut 6 bases from V and 5 bases from J; bases unmatched to any gene: 7. The CDR3 DNA reads as TGTGCCAGCAGAAGACAGGGGGAGGAAACTGAAGCTTTCTTT. It codes for CASRRQGEETEAFF.

The genes are TRBV5-1 and TRBJ2-2; D remains unclear. The CDR3 spans 13 residues. CDR1 is SGHRS and CDR2 is YFSETQ in the germline V gene. V was trimmed by 1 base and J by 7 bases, leaving 8 bases between them. The CDR3 DNA sequence: TGCGCCAGCAGCTTGTCGGATAACGGGGAGCTGTTTTTT. Translated, it gives CASSLSDNGELFF.

This clonotype was counted between two and nine times. The chain recombines TRBV5-6 with TRBJ2-1; TRBD1 is a possible D gene (8 bases). Germline CDR1 reads SGHDT; CDR2 reads YYEEEE. The V end was cut by 5 bases, the J end by 4 bases, with 16 bases between. This CDR3 spans 15 amino acids. The CDR3 DNA reads as TGTGCCAGCAGACCACAGGGGGGGATATACAATGAGCAGTTCTTC. Encoded protein: CASRPQGGIYNEQFF. The variable domain in full, completed from reference TRBV5-6 and TRBJ2-1, reads DAGVTQSPTHLIKTRGQQVTLRCSPKSGHDTVSWYQQALGQGPQFIFQYYEEEERQRGNFPDRFSGHQFPNYSSELNVNALLLGDSALYLCASRPQGGIYNEQFFGPGTRLTVL.

This clonotype was counted only a few times. The CDR3 here is CASSLGTSGPGRTQYF. The CDR3 DNA is TGTGCCAGCAGCCTCGGGACTAGCGGGCCTGGGAGGACCCAGTACTTC. J is TRBJ2-5 and V is TRBV4-2; 12 bases fit TRBD2. Germline CDR1 LGHNA, CDR2 YNFKEQ. J lost 7 bases, V lost 4 bases, and 10 bases had no gene match. CDR3 size: 16 residues.

J is TRBJ1-2 and V is TRBV5-6, with TRBD1 as a possible D gene (6 bases). Germline CDR1 and CDR2: SGHDT and YYEEEE. Trimming shortened V by 0 bases and J by 6 bases, and 15 bases separated the two germline ends. CDR3 length: 15 amino acids. The CDR3 DNA follows: TGTGCCAGCAGCTTGGTTGCCGGGGGCGCAAATGGCTACACCTTC. Translated, it gives CASSLVAGGANGYTF. The variable domain in full, completed from reference TRBV5-6 and TRBJ1-2, reads DAGVTQSPTHLIKTRGQQVTLRCSPKSGHDTVSWYQQALGQGPQFIFQYYEEEERQRGNFPDRFSGHQFPNYSSELNVNALLLGDSALYLCASSLVAGGANGYTFGSGTRLTVV.

In its sample, this clonotype was seen many times. This chain links TRBV28 with TRBJ2-1; weak D call: TRBD1 (5 bases). This CDR3 has 15 amino acids. Germline V gene data show CDR1 as MDHEN and CDR2 as SYDVKM. V gave up 1 base and J gave up 2 bases, with 9 bases separating them. This chain's CDR3 is CASSLSDSAYNEQFF. In DNA, the CDR3 is TGTGCCAGCAGTTTATCAGACAGTGCCTACAATGAGCAGTTCTTC.

This clonotype came up many times. This sequence joins TRBV6-1 and TRBJ2-2; tentative D call: TRBD1 (5 bases). The CDR3 sequence is 14 residues long. Germline V gene sequence: CDR1 MNHNS, CDR2 SASEGT. Trimming removed 11 bases from V and 0 bases from J, with 13 bases in between. The CDR3 sequence: CAGTGIANTGELFF. DNA for the CDR3: TGTGCCGGAACAGGAATTGCGAACACCGGGGAGCTGTTTTTT.

This clonotype was counted many times. The chain is built from TRBV20-1 and TRBJ1-2; D unresolved. Germline values: CDR1 DFQATT, CDR2 SNEGSKA (reference sequence). V shed 6 bases and J shed 0 bases, with 8 bases lying between them. The CDR3 loop spans 12 amino acids. The CDR3 sequence: CSARESNYGYTF. CDR3 coding DNA: TGCAGTGCCCGAGAGTCTAACTATGGCTACACCTTC.

This clonotype appeared many times. This chain joins TRBV3-1 and TRBJ1-1; 8 bases agree with TRBD1. The V gene end was trimmed by 2 bases and the J gene end by 1 base; junction bases not matched to a gene: 6. Germline CDR1 is LGHDT and CDR2 is YNNKEL (reference sequence). The CDR3 has 16 amino acids. The CDR3 is CASSQNSDRANTEAFF. CDR3 sequence (DNA): TGTGCCAGCAGCCAAAACTCGGACAGGGCGAACACTGAAGCTTTCTTT.

This clonotype has a count of ten or more. V usage is TRBV10-3 and J usage is TRBJ2-7; 9 positions agree with TRBD2. CDR1 is ENHRY, CDR2 SYGVKD, per germline. CDR3 size: 17 residues. Germline trimming cut 5 bases from V and 4 bases from J; bases unmatched to any gene: 15. CDR3 residues: CAISRAGAGGSAYEQYF. Here the CDR3 DNA reads TGTGCCATCAGTAGGGCAGGCGCGGGGGGGTCTGCGTACGAGCAGTACTTC.

This clonotype was counted many times. The DNA of the CDR3 is TGTGCCAGCAGTTTAAGCAGATACAATGAGCAGTTCTTC. This gives the protein CASSLSRYNEQFF. The V gene is TRBV28, the J gene TRBJ2-1, with no clear D. The CDR3 is made up of 13 amino acids. V was trimmed by 2 bases and J by 4 bases, leaving 6 bases between them. Germline V gene data show CDR1 as MDHEN and CDR2 as SYDVKM.

The rearrangement uses TRBV20-1 and TRBJ2-5, with D uncertain. This CDR3 region has 13 residues. Between the trimmed V and J ends, which lost 3 bases and 5 bases, there was a span of 13 bases. Looked up from germline, CDR1 is DFQATT and CDR2 is SNEGSKA (reference sequence). The CDR3 sequence is CSASVGFSETQYF. The CDR3 bases are TGCAGTGCTAGTGTGGGGTTTAGCGAGACCCAGTACTTC.

This clonotype has only a few counts. The chain employs TRBV6-1 and TRBJ1-3; D is unresolved. V was trimmed by 8 bases and J by 8 bases, leaving 10 bases between them. The CDR3 length is 11 residues. CDR1 is MNHNS and CDR2 is SASEGT in the germline V gene. CDR3 amino acids: CASVKWDTIYF. Here the CDR3 DNA reads TGTGCCAGCGTAAAGTGGGACACCATATATTTT.

This clonotype was recorded at least ten times. The chain is built from TRBV3-1 and TRBJ1-2, with unresolved D. V was trimmed by 0 bases and J by 6 bases, leaving 14 bases between them. This CDR3 spans 15 amino acids. Germline V CDR1 and CDR2: LGHDT, YNNKEL (reference sequence). CDR3 amino acids: CASSQDLRGRDGYTF. In DNA form, the CDR3 reads TGTGCCAGCAGCCAAGATTTGCGGGGTAGGGATGGCTACACCTTC.

This clonotype occurred many times. The CDR3 sequence is CASWTVYTGELFF. The CDR3 nucleotides read TGTGCCAGTTGGACGGTGTACACCGGGGAGCTGTTTTTT. The chain recombines TRBV6-2 or TRBV6-3 with TRBJ2-2, with unresolved D. V was shortened by 9 bases and J by 3 bases, with 11 bases between the two germline ends. The CDR3 is 13 amino acids. Germline V gives CDR1 MNHEY, CDR2 SVGEGT.

Ten or more counts support this clonotype. This chain links TRBV19 with TRBJ2-7, with a possible D match to TRBD2 (5 bases). The CDR3 runs to 15 residues. Germline V gives CDR1 LNHDA, CDR2 SQIVND (reference sequence). Trimming took 3 bases from V and 4 from J, leaving 16 bases between them. The CDR3 DNA sequence: TGTGCCAGTAGTATCGGTCCTGGACTTATTTACGAGCAGTACTTC. It is translated as CASSIGPGLIYEQYF.

This clonotype occurred many times. This sequence joins TRBV28 and TRBJ1-6, with D perhaps matching TRBD1 (5 bases). V lost 5 bases to trimming and J lost 10 bases, with 12 bases between them. This CDR3 has 13 amino acids. CDR1 is MDHEN and CDR2 is SYDVKM in the germline V gene. CDR3 residues: CASSTPGKSPLHF. Written as DNA, the CDR3 is TGTGCCAGCAGTACTCCAGGGAAATCACCCCTCCACTTT. The full variable domain, completed using reference TRBV28 and TRBJ1-6, is DVKVTQSSRYLVKRTGEKVFLECVQDMDHENMFWYRQDPGLGLRLIYFSYDVKMKEKGDIPEGYSVSREKKERFSLILESASTNQTSMYLCASSTPGKSPLHFGNGTRLTVT.

This clonotype was detected ten times or more. The V call is TRBV11-3, the J call TRBJ1-1, with D possibly being TRBD1 (6 bases). This CDR3 spans 13 amino acids. The germline V gene encodes CDR1 SGHNT and CDR2 YENEEA. V shed 5 bases and J shed 6 bases, with 13 bases lying between them. The CDR3 DNA reads TGTGCCAGCAGCCCCGGAGGGGGGCCTGAAGCTTTCTTT. The encoded protein is CASSPGGGPEAFF. The full variable domain, completed using reference TRBV11-3 and TRBJ1-1, is EAGVVQSPRYKIIEKKQPVAFWCNPISGHNTLYWYLQNLGQGPELLIRYENEEAVDDSQLPKDRFSAERLKGVDSTLKIQPAELGDSAVYLCASSPGGGPEAFFGQGTRLTVV.

This clonotype has only a few counts. This chain joins TRBV29-1 and TRBJ2-3; no clear D gene. Trimming cost V 4 bases and J 0 bases, with 11 bases left between them. Germline V gives CDR1 SQVTM, CDR2 ANQGSEA. This CDR3 comprises 14 residues. The CDR3 nucleotides are TGCAGCGTTGGCCCCACAGCAAGCACAGATACGCAGTATTTT. It is translated as CSVGPTASTDTQYF.

Turning to this clonotype: A much larger clone lies a single base off, so this may be a read error. This chain connects TRBV28 to TRBJ2-7; TRBD1 agrees at 9 bases. V was clipped by 3 bases and J by 5 bases; unmatched bases: 8. The length of the CDR3 is 15 residues. From germline, CDR1 is MDHEN and CDR2 SYDVKM. CDR3 sequence reads: CASSFGDRVYNEQYF. The CDR3 DNA follows: TGTGCCAGCAGTTTCGGGGACAGGGTCTATAACGAGCAGTACTTC.

This clonotype was counted a few times. The CDR3 protein is CASSLAGGQGAYGYTF. The CDR3 coding sequence is TGTGCCAGCAGCTTAGCGGGGGGACAGGGGGCATATGGCTACACCTTC. This chain links TRBV7-9 with TRBJ1-2, with 12 bases lining up with TRBD1. CDR1 is SEHNR and CDR2 is FQNEAQ in the germline V gene (reference sequence). This CDR3 spans 16 amino acids. The junction had 4 bases not matched to a gene; V was cut back by 0 bases and J by 5 bases. Looking up the rest from reference TRBV7-9 and TRBJ1-2 gives the full variable domain: DTGVSQNPRHKITKRGQNVTFRCDPISEHNRLYWYRQTLGQGPEFLTYFQNEAQLEKSRLLSDRFSAERPKGSFSTLEIQRTEQGDSAMYLCASSLAGGQGAYGYTFGSGTRLTVV.

This clonotype was seen at least ten times. The chain couples TRBV7-2 to TRBJ2-7; 7 nucleotides agree with TRBD2. V dropped 5 bases and J dropped 5; count of bases not matched to a gene: 18. The germline CDR1 and CDR2 sequences are SGHTA and FQGNSA. This CDR3 has 17 residues. This CDR3 is CASSPGGVRGSPNEQYF. The DNA for the CDR3 is TGTGCCAGCAGCCCCGGCGGTGTTCGCGGGAGCCCCAACGAGCAGTACTTC.